Following are 10 T cell receptor beta chains from one sample sequenced in a study of T cell responses to AZD1222 COVID-19 vaccine. The method was immunoSEQ multiplex PCR; TCRdb's version includes in-frame clones alone and lacks a portion of them. Among 110,000 to 150,000 clones listed, 75% to 95% were seen once. The sample here was peripheral blood, taken on day 0 of AZD1222 vaccination. All receptors derive from an adult in good health.

This clone was detected once. The chain links TRBV4-1 to TRBJ2-7, with D possibly TRBD2 on 7 matching bases. This CDR3 has 17 residues. V was clipped by 3 bases and J by 2 bases, with 20 bases between them. Germline CDR1 reads MGHRA; CDR2 reads YSYEKL. CDR3 sequence: CASSHAGGAGVAYEQYF. The CDR3 nucleotides are TGCGCCAGCAGCCATGCTGGGGGGGCGGGGGTGGCCTACGAGCAGTACTTC.

This clone is a singleton in its sample. The V call is TRBV6-1, the J call TRBJ1-1, with unresolved D. V lost 0 bases to trimming and J lost 0 bases, with 11 bases between them. The CDR3 totals 16 residues. Germline V gene sequence: CDR1 MNHNS, CDR2 SASEGT. CDR3 bases: TGTGCCAGCAGTGAAGCGCTTCCTGTTATGAACACTGAAGCTTTCTTT. Its protein product is CASSEALPVMNTEAFF.

The chain links TRBV6-5 to TRBJ1-1, with D perhaps TRBD1 (5 bases). The CDR3 has 14 amino acids. Looked up from germline, CDR1 is MNHEY and CDR2 is SVGAGI. The V end lost 7 bases, the J end lost 4 bases, and 16 bases lay between the germline ends. The CDR3 DNA reads as TGTGCCAGCACCGACCCCGGCAGGGTCACTGAAGCTTTCTTT. It codes for CASTDPGRVTEAFF.

This sequence joins TRBV10-3 and TRBJ1-1; no definite D call. V was trimmed by 5 bases and J by 3 bases, leaving 7 bases between them. Germline V gene lookup returns CDR1 ENHRY and CDR2 SYGVKD. The CDR3 extends over 12 amino acids. In DNA form, the CDR3 reads TGTGCCATCAGTCCAGATCACACTGAAGCTTTCTTT. Its protein is CAISPDHTEAFF.

The chain couples TRBV5-1 to TRBJ2-1, with 7 bases fitting TRBD2. The CDR3 consists of 17 residues. After removal of 0 bases from V and 0 bases from J, the junction contained 6 bases not matched to a gene. Germline V lookup: CDR1 SGHRS, CDR2 YFSETQ. The CDR3 DNA follows: TGCGCCAGCAGCTTGGGACTAGCCGCCAGCTCCTACAATGAGCAGTTCTTC. Its translation is CASSLGLAASSYNEQFF.

The chain carries TRBV6-2 or TRBV6-3 and TRBJ2-5; D not certain. Trimming shortened V by 5 bases and J by 5 bases, and 15 bases separated the two germline ends. The CDR3 runs 14 residues. Germline lookup yields CDR1 MNHEY and CDR2 SVGEGT. CDR3 DNA: TGTGCCAGCAGTCCCCGTCCGAGGTCTGAGACCCAGTACTTC. Translating it yields CASSPRPRSETQYF.

The chain carries TRBV12-3 or TRBV12-4 and TRBJ1-2; D unclear. Trimming pared 6 bases from V and 1 base from J, leaving 9 bases between. The CDR3 sequence is 13 residues long. Here the CDR3 reads CASSRGINYGYTF. The CDR3 region has the DNA TGTGCCAGCAGCCGAGGAATTAACTATGGCTACACCTTC.

The chain uses TRBV19 and TRBJ1-3; D unclear. V lost 3 bases and J 5 bases, leaving 8 bases between the germline ends. Looked up from germline, CDR1 is LNHDA and CDR2 is SQIVND (reference sequence). This CDR3 has 13 amino acids. This chain's CDR3 is CASSMPRRNTIYF. CDR3 sequence (DNA): TGTGCCAGTAGTATGCCGAGGCGAAACACCATATATTTT.

The J gene is TRBJ2-4, the V gene TRBV28; 10 bases are a match to TRBD1. The CDR3 contains 12 residues. The V gene's germline CDR1 is MDHEN and CDR2 SYDVKM. Trimming took 10 bases from V and 7 from J; bases not matched to a gene: 4. The CDR3 DNA follows: TGTGCCACCAGGACAGGGGGGAACATTCAGTACTTC. Its protein is CATRTGGNIQYF.

The genes are TRBV5-1 and TRBJ2-7; 9 bases fit TRBD2. This CDR3 comprises 13 residues. CDR1 is SGHRS and CDR2 is YFSETQ in the germline V gene. With V trimmed by 2 bases and J by 4 bases, 1 base remained unmatched. CDR3 sequence: CASSFLAGYEQYF. Here the CDR3 DNA reads TGCGCCAGCAGCTTCCTAGCGGGGTACGAGCAGTACTTC.